This entry is about one T cell receptor (beta chain). Its antigen is still unknown. These data belong to a study of T-cell memory formation after mild COVID-19. General study results and limits: Chiefly within CM and EM were the contracting CD4+ clones; CD8+ ones were within EMRA.

TCRdb itself ran the 5' RACE reads through MiXCR, one entry per CDR3 protein. The repertoire has 300,000 to 400,000 distinct CDR3 sequences, approximately 27% of them found once; the top ten carry roughly 14%. The TCR comes from an adult woman who had mild COVID-19 (a few samples of this study predate the infection). Cell type and time point are not known. Specimen: PBMCs or a T cell subset sorted from them (not recorded which).

The CDR3 is CASSPGPLPFF. DNA for the CDR3: TGTGCCAGCAGCCCCGGACCCCTACCTTTCTTT. The J gene is TRBJ1-1, the V gene TRBV12-3 or TRBV12-4, with D unclear. This CDR3 has 11 residues. The V gene lost 6 bases and the J gene lost 12 bases, with 14 bases spanning the gap.